Presented here are 28 T cell receptor beta chains from one specimen sequenced in a study. MiXCR, run by TCRdb on the RT-PCR reads, gives a single entry per CDR3 protein. The sample shows almost 700,000 distinct CDR3 sequences, approximately 15% of them seen only once. The sample was memory CD4+ T cells from blood. Receptor source: a female donor in good health, serving as a healthy control.

This clonotype turned up a few times. The V gene is TRBV7-3, the J gene TRBJ2-1; the match to TRBD2 covers 15 bases. Germline CDR1 reads SGHTA; CDR2 reads FQGTGA. Trimming at V came to 8 bases and at J to 7 bases, leaving 6 bases not matched to a gene. The CDR3 contains 15 residues. The CDR3 DNA is TGTGCCAGCGCCAAAGGGACTAGCGGGGGGAATGAGCAGTTCTTC. This gives the protein CASAKGTSGGNEQFF.

This clonotype was counted a few times. J is TRBJ2-2 and V is TRBV5-1, with D unresolved. The CDR3 consists of 13 residues. CDR1 and CDR2 (germline): SGHRS, YFSETQ. Between the trimmed V and J ends, which lost 4 bases and 5 bases, there was a span of 9 bases. CDR3 residues: CASSRGETGELFF. For the CDR3, the DNA is TGCGCCAGCAGCCGAGGTGAAACCGGGGAGCTGTTTTTT.

This clonotype occurred a few times. The chain links TRBV7-2 to TRBJ1-5; D remains unclear. With 2 bases removed from V and 3 bases from J, the gap between germline ends came to 5 bases. Germline CDR1 and CDR2: SGHTA and FQGNSA. The CDR3 covers 13 residues. CDR3 DNA: TGTGCCAGCAGCTTAAAAGCCAATCAGCCCCAGCATTTT. This translates into CASSLKANQPQHF.

This clonotype has ten or more counts. V is TRBV6-5 and J is TRBJ2-5, with 10 positions matching TRBD2. Germline loops: CDR1 MNHEY, CDR2 SVGAGI. V shed 2 bases and J 5 bases; nucleotides not matched to a gene: 11. The CDR3 has 17 residues. This chain's CDR3 is CASSYGRTSGLPETQYF. DNA for the CDR3: TGTGCCAGCAGTTACGGCAGGACTAGCGGCCTCCCGGAGACCCAGTACTTC.

The chain employs TRBV19 and TRBJ2-4; TRBD1 matches 9 bases. This CDR3 has 18 residues. The J segment lost 1 base and the V segment lost 2 bases, leaving 9 bases of the junction unmatched. CDR1 is LNHDA and CDR2 is SQIVND in the germline V gene (reference sequence). The CDR3 is CASSIRDRDDLAKNIQYF. The CDR3 region has the DNA TGTGCCAGTAGTATAAGGGACAGGGACGACCTGGCCAAAAACATTCAGTACTTC.

This clonotype has a handful of counts. The chain combines TRBV6-5 with TRBJ1-5, with 8 bases matching TRBD1. With 2 bases clipped from V and 4 bases from J, the junction kept 4 bases outside the gene matches. This CDR3 has 15 residues. Germline CDR1 MNHEY, CDR2 SVGAGI. The CDR3 region is CASSYNGQGNQPQHF. The CDR3 DNA sequence: TGTGCCAGCAGTTACAACGGACAGGGAAATCAGCCCCAGCATTTT.

The CDR3 nucleotides read TGTGCCAGCAGCCCCTCGTGGCAGAGCTCTGGAAACACCATATATTTT. This codes for CASSPSWQSSGNTIYF. The chain recombines TRBV4-2 with TRBJ1-3; unclear D gene. The CDR3 extends over 16 amino acids. Germline assignment: CDR1 LGHNA and CDR2 YNFKEQ. The germline V and J ends were trimmed by 4 bases and 0 bases, with 13 bases remaining between them.

In its sample, this clonotype was seen a few times. The CDR3 bases are TGCGCCAGCAGTGGGATAGCGGGAGACAGATTCTCCTACAATGAGCAGTTCTTC. It codes for CASSGIAGDRFSYNEQFF. The chain couples TRBV10-1 to TRBJ2-1, with TRBD2 matching over 9 bases. Germline loops: CDR1 WNHNN, CDR2 SYGVQD (reference sequence). Trimming cost V 4 bases and J 0 bases; bases outside gene matches: 10. The CDR3 sequence is 18 residues long.

This clonotype was seen ten or more times. The V gene is TRBV20-1, the J gene TRBJ2-2, with 7 bases lining up with TRBD1. The CDR3 sequence is 14 residues long. V lost 7 bases to trimming and J lost 2 bases; unmatched junction nucleotides: 7. Germline loops: CDR1 DFQATT, CDR2 SNEGSKA (reference sequence). This CDR3 reads CSDPDRDNTGELFF. The CDR3 region has the DNA TGCAGTGACCCAGACAGGGATAACACCGGGGAGCTGTTTTTT.

This clonotype was recorded a few times. V gene TRBV4-3 combines with J gene TRBJ2-2; D ambiguous. CDR1 is LGHNA, CDR2 YSLEER, per germline. Trimming shortened V by 4 bases and J by 2 bases, and 14 bases separated the two germline ends. The CDR3 runs to 16 residues. CDR3 sequence (DNA): TGCGCCAGCAGCCTTCTGGCGGACCTAAACACCGGGGAGCTGTTTTTT. It is translated as CASSLLADLNTGELFF.

The chain couples TRBV5-1 to TRBJ1-2; TRBD1 agrees at 9 bases. The germline V gene has CDR1 SGHRS and CDR2 YFSETQ. The trim removed 4 bases at V and 6 bases at J, leaving 10 bases unmatched. This CDR3 spans 15 amino acids. The CDR3 region is CASSLGTGSVDGYTF. For the CDR3, the DNA is TGCGCCAGCAGCCTGGGGACAGGGAGTGTAGATGGCTACACCTTC.

The CDR3 bases are TGTGCCACCAGCAGGGCCACTACCAATGAAGCTTTCTTT. Translation gives CATSRATTNEAFF. The chain has TRBV15 and TRBJ1-1, with D hard to call. The germline CDR1 and CDR2 sequences are LNHNV and YYDKDF (reference sequence). V lost 3 bases and J lost 7, with 12 bases in between. There are 13 residues in the CDR3.

The rearrangement uses TRBV18 and TRBJ2-1; D might be TRBD2 (5 bases). V shed 4 bases and J shed 7 bases, with 11 bases lying between them. Germline loops: CDR1 KGHSH, CDR2 LQKENI. This CDR3 contains 13 residues. CDR3 sequence (DNA): TGTGCCAGCTCACGGGGAGTTTTTAATGAGCAGTTCTTC. Protein sequence: CASSRGVFNEQFF.

A few counts support this clonotype. The genes are TRBV27 and TRBJ2-7, with a possible D match to TRBD1 (6 bases). CDR3 size: 14 residues. The V end lost 3 bases, the J end lost 7 bases, and 16 bases lay between the germline ends. CDR1 and CDR2 from the germline V gene are MNHEY and SMNVEV (reference sequence). The CDR3 protein is CASSFNRDIGEQYF. DNA of the CDR3: TGTGCCAGCAGTTTTAACAGGGACATAGGGGAGCAGTACTTC.

The chain couples TRBV28 to TRBJ2-2; D is possibly TRBD1 (6 bases). The CDR3 is 13 residues long. Between the trimmed V and J ends, which lost 6 bases and 14 bases, there was a span of 19 bases. CDR1 and CDR2 from the germline V gene are MDHEN and SYDVKM. Here the CDR3 DNA reads TGTGCCAGCAGCTTCCTCGAGGCAGGGGTCCTGTTTTTT. It is translated as CASSFLEAGVLFF.

This clonotype appeared a few times. The rearrangement joins TRBV20-1 to TRBJ2-2, with 9 nucleotides matching TRBD2. J was trimmed by 4 bases and V by 0 bases; bases with no gene match: 9. This CDR3 contains 17 residues. Germline loops: CDR1 DFQATT, CDR2 SNEGSKA (reference sequence). The CDR3 loop is CSARDRIAGEVTGELFF. The DNA for the CDR3 is TGCAGTGCTAGAGACCGTATAGCGGGAGAGGTCACCGGGGAGCTGTTTTTT.

This clonotype was seen a handful of times. The chain has TRBV7-2 and TRBJ1-2; D is undetermined. Germline values: CDR1 SGHTA, CDR2 FQGNSA. The CDR3 runs 12 residues. The V and J ends lost 8 bases and 8 bases respectively, with 15 bases between them. DNA for the CDR3: TGTGCCAGCGTCTTTGGACTGAGAGGCTACACCTTC. It is translated as CASVFGLRGYTF.

This clonotype was seen a few times. This chain links TRBV20-1 with TRBJ2-5; TRBD2 matches at 10 bases. Trimming removed 2 bases from V and 0 bases from J; junction bases left unmatched: 3. Germline CDR1 reads DFQATT; CDR2 reads SNEGSKA (reference sequence). The CDR3 has 15 residues. The CDR3 protein is CSARSLAGDQETQYF. CDR3 nucleotide sequence: TGCAGTGCTAGAAGCCTAGCGGGAGACCAAGAGACCCAGTACTTC.

The rearrangement uses TRBV6-5 and TRBJ1-1; D is undetermined. Per germline, CDR1 MNHEY and CDR2 SVGAGI. The CDR3 runs 13 residues. Between the trimmed V and J ends, which lost 7 bases and 0 bases, there was a span of 9 bases. The CDR3 DNA reads TGTGCCAGCACCGGATCCATGAACACTGAAGCTTTCTTT. It encodes CASTGSMNTEAFF.

This chain links TRBV18 with TRBJ2-2, with D unresolved. Germline CDR1 and CDR2: KGHSH and LQKENI. This CDR3 is built from 13 residues. Trimming left V 0 bases short and J 8 bases short, with 7 bases between. The CDR3: CASSPPSIGELFF. CDR3 DNA sequence: TGTGCCAGCTCACCACCGTCCATTGGGGAGCTGTTTTTT.

This clonotype was picked up many times. The V call is TRBV11-2, the J call TRBJ2-3; 12 nucleotides match TRBD2. CDR1 is SGHAT, CDR2 FQNNGV, per germline. The trim removed 5 bases at V and 5 bases at J, leaving 5 bases unmatched. CDR3 length: 15 amino acids. The CDR3 DNA is TGTGCCAGCAGCCCGACTAGCGGGAGAGGAGATACGCAGTATTTT. Its protein product is CASSPTSGRGDTQYF.

The J gene is TRBJ1-5, the V gene TRBV28; D may be TRBD1 (5 bases). CDR3 size: 13 residues. From germline, CDR1 is MDHEN and CDR2 SYDVKM. V lost 7 bases and J lost 6, with 13 bases in between. The CDR3 here is CASTPDSLQPQHF. The CDR3 DNA follows: TGTGCCAGCACTCCAGACAGTCTTCAGCCCCAGCATTTT.

The chain employs TRBV7-2 and TRBJ2-7, with D tentatively TRBD1 (6 bases). This CDR3 comprises 12 residues. Between the trimmed V and J ends, which lost 2 bases and 11 bases, there was a span of 13 bases. Germline CDR1 and CDR2: SGHTA and FQGNSA. The CDR3 DNA reads TGTGCCAGCAGCTTATTTCAGGGGATCGAGTACTTC. Translated, it gives CASSLFQGIEYF.

This clonotype was detected only a few times. V is TRBV9 and J is TRBJ1-6; 7 bases line up with TRBD1. The CDR3 runs to 15 residues. Losses at the gene ends were 0 bases for V and 8 bases for J; bases not matched to a gene: 5. In germline, CDR1 is SGDLS, CDR2 YYNGEE. This CDR3 reads CASSVEGGMDSPLHF. CDR3 nucleotide sequence: TGTGCCAGCAGCGTAGAAGGGGGCATGGATTCACCCCTCCACTTT.

This clonotype occurred a few times. V usage is TRBV20-1 and J usage is TRBJ1-1; TRBD1 aligns across 7 bases. From germline, CDR1 is DFQATT and CDR2 SNEGSKA (reference sequence). After removal of 1 base from V and 6 bases from J, the junction contained 2 bases not matched to a gene. The CDR3 is made up of 12 amino acids. The CDR3 DNA follows: TGCAGTGCTAGAGCCAGGGGGTCTGAAGCTTTCTTT. This translates into CSARARGSEAFF.

This clonotype occurred a few times. The genes are TRBV5-4 and TRBJ1-2, with 7 bases matching TRBD1. With 7 bases clipped from V and 4 bases from J, the junction kept 19 bases outside the gene matches. The CDR3 covers 17 residues. CDR1 and CDR2 from the germline V gene are SGHNT and YYREEE (reference sequence). The CDR3 bases are TGTGCCAGCCTACCGGGACAGTCCTCACTGGAGGGCTATGGCTACACCTTC. It yields the protein CASLPGQSSLEGYGYTF.

This clonotype was recorded at least ten times. The chain couples TRBV5-1 to TRBJ2-7; D might be TRBD1 (6 bases). Germline CDR1 and CDR2: SGHRS and YFSETQ. V lost 0 bases to trimming and J lost 4 bases, with 14 bases between them. CDR3 length: 15 residues. For the CDR3, the DNA is TGCGCCAGCAGCTTGGACAGGGCCCCGCCGTACGAGCAGTACTTC. As protein: CASSLDRAPPYEQYF.

V and J are TRBV27 and TRBJ2-7, with TRBD1 matching 8 bases. The V segment lost 6 bases and the J segment 4 bases; nucleotides outside the gene matches: 14. The length of the CDR3 is 16 residues. The germline gives CDR1 MNHEY, CDR2 SMNVEV (reference sequence). The CDR3 bases are TGTGCCAGCAGCATTAGGGGACCGGGACAGGCTTACGAGCAGTACTTC. This gives the protein CASSIRGPGQAYEQYF.